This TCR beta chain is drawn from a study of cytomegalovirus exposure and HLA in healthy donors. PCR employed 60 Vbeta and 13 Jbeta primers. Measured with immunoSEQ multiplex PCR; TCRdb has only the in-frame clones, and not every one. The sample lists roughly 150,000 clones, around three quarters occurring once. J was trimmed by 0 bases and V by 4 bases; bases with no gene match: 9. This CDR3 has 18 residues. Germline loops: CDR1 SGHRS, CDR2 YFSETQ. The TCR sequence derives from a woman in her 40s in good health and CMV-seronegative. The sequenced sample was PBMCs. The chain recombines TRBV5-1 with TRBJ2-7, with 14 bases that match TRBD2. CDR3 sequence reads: CASSLDRGTSGSSYEQYF. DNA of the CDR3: TGCGCCAGCAGCCTTGATAGGGGGACTAGCGGGAGCTCCTACGAGCAGTACTTC.